The entry below describes one TCR beta chain. Its antigen is unknown. This record belongs to a study of monozygotic twins with cystic fibrosis. Looking at the study overall: Three micrograms of fragmented DNA underwent 15 PCR cycles for library preparation. Overall study results and limits: Monozygotic CF twin pairs shared significantly more nucleotide-identical clonotypes than unrelated CF individuals did. Shared CDR3 numbers were not associated with age, concordance or severity. J usage was most co-twin-similar in 8 of 16 pairs, V in 13.

Profiling relied on immunoSEQ multiplex PCR, and the TCRdb table lists in-frame clones only, not all of them. This repertoire shows 9,500 or so clones, over 98% found once; its top ten account for 0.2% to 0.25%. The ends lost 4 bases at V and 7 bases at J; junction bases unmatched: 13. The CDR3 has 16 residues. Germline CDR1 and CDR2: SGHKS and YYEKEE (reference sequence). This receptor was taken from a girl aged 2 to 10 with cystic fibrosis. The V gene is TRBV5-5, the J gene TRBJ2-1, with 8 bases fitting TRBD2. The source material was blood. This CDR3 reads CASSVLKAGALNEQFF. CDR3 coding DNA: TGTGCCAGCAGCGTCCTTAAAGCGGGAGCTTTGAATGAGCAGTTCTTC.